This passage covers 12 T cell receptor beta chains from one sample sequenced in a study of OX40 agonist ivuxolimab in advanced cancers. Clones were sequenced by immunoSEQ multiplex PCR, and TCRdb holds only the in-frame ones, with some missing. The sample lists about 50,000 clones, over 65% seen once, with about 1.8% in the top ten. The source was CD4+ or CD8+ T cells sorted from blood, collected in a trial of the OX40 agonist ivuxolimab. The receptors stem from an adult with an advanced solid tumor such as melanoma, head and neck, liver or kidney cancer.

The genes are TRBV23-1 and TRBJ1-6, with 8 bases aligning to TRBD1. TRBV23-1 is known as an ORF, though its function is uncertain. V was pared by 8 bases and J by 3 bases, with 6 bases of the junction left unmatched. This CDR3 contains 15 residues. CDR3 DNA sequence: TGCGCCAGCCTAGGACAGGGTTGCTATAATTCACCCCTCCACTTT. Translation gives CASLGQGCYNSPLHF.

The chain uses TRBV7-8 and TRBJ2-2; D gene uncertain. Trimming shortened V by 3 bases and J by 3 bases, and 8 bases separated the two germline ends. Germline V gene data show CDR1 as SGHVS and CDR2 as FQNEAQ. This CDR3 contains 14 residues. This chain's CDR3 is CASSFLVHTGELFF. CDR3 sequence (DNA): TGTGCCAGCAGCTTTCTGGTGCACACCGGGGAGCTGTTTTTT. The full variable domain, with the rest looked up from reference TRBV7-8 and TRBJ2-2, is GAGVSQSPRYKVAKRGQDVALRCDPISGHVSLFWYQQALGQGPEFLTYFQNEAQLDKSGLPSDRFFAERPEGSVSTLKIQRTQQEDSAVYLCASSFLVHTGELFFGEGSRLTVL.

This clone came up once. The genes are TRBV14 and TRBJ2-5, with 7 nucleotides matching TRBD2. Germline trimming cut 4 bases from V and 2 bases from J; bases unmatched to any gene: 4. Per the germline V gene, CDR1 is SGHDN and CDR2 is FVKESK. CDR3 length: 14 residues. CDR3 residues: CASSLRDYQETQYF. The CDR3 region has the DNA TGTGCCAGCAGCCTCCGGGACTATCAAGAGACCCAGTACTTC.

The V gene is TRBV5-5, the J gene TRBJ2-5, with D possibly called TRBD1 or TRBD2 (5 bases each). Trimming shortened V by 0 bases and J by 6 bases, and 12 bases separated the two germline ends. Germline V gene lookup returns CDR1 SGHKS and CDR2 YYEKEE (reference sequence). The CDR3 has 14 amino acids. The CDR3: CASSLGPGSKTQYF. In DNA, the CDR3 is TGTGCCAGCAGCTTGGGTCCAGGGAGTAAGACCCAGTACTTC.

The CDR3 DNA follows: TGCGCCAGCAGCCACCAGGGACTAGCGGTCGGCTACGAGCAGTACTTC. As protein: CASSHQGLAVGYEQYF. This chain joins TRBV4-1 and TRBJ2-7, with TRBD2 identical over 11 bases. Germline V gene sequence: CDR1 MGHRA, CDR2 YSYEKL. This CDR3 is 16 amino acids long. Trimming took 3 bases from V and 3 from J; bases not matched to a gene: 7.

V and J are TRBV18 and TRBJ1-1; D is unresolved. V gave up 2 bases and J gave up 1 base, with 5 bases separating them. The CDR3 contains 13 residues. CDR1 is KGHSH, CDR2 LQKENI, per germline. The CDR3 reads CASSPSPNTEAFF. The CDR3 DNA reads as TGTGCCAGCTCACCATCCCCGAACACTGAAGCTTTCTTT.

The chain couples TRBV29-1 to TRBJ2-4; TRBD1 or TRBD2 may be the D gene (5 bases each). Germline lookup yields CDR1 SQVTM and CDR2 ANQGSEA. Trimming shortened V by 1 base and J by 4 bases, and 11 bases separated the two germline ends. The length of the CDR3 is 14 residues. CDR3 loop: CSVEGPGQKNIQYF. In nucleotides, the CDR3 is TGCAGCGTTGAAGGACCGGGGCAGAAAAACATTCAGTACTTC.

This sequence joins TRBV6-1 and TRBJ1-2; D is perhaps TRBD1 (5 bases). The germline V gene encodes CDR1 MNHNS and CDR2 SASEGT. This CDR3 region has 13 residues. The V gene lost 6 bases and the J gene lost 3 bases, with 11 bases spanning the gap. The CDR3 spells CASRLGQYYGYTF. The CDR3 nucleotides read TGTGCCAGCAGATTGGGGCAGTACTATGGCTACACCTTC.

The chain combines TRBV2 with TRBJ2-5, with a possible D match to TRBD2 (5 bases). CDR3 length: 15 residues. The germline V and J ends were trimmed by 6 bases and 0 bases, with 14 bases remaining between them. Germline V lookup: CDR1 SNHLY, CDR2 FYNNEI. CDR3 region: CASRLRTGYQETQYF. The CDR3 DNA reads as TGTGCCAGCAGACTCAGGACTGGGTACCAAGAGACCCAGTACTTC. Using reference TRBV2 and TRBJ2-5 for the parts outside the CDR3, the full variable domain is EPEVTQTPSHQVTQMGQEVILRCVPISNHLYFYWYRQILGQKVEFLVSFYNNEISEKSEIFDDQFSVERPDGSNFTLKIRSTKLEDSAMYFCASRLRTGYQETQYFGPGTRLLVL.

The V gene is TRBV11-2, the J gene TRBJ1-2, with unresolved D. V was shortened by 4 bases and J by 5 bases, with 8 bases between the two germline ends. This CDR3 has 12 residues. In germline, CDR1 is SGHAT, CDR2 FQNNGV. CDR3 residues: CASSSFLYGYTF. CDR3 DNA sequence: TGTGCCAGCAGCTCCTTCTTATATGGCTACACCTTC.

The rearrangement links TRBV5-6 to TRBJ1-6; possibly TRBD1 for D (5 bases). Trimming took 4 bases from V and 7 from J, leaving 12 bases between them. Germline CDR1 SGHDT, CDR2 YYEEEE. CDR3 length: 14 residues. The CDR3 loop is CASSPGTPNSPLHF. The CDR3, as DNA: TGTGCCAGCAGCCCAGGGACCCCGAATTCACCCCTCCACTTT. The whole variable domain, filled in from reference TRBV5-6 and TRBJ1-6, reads DAGVTQSPTHLIKTRGQQVTLRCSPKSGHDTVSWYQQALGQGPQFIFQYYEEEERQRGNFPDRFSGHQFPNYSSELNVNALLLGDSALYLCASSPGTPNSPLHFGNGTRLTVT.

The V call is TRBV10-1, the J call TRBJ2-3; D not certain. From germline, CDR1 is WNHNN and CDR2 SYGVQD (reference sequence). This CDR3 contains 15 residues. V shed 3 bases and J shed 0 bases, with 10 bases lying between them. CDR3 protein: CASSDVGVSTDTQYF. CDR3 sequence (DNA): TGCGCCAGCAGTGATGTCGGAGTGAGCACAGATACGCAGTATTTT.